This T cell receptor (beta chain) was identified in a study of cytomegalovirus exposure and HLA in healthy donors. Primers for the PCR totalled 60 Vbeta and 13 Jbeta. Measured with immunoSEQ multiplex PCR; TCRdb has only the in-frame clones, and not every one. The sample records approximately 100,000 clones, around 72% being singletons. Turning to this clone: Its antigen is unknown.

General study points: For most TCR beta V segments, an earlier analysis put the productive rate at about 87% or about 30% of the time. It has been reported that TCR beta sequences accurately predicted the HLA-A and HLA-B alleles of most subjects. Among the CMV-associated chains, three were confirmed in vitro as specific for CMV antigens.

The receptor comes from a male donor in good health and CMV-seropositive. The sequencing sample was made of PBMCs.

CDR3 DNA: TGTGCTAGTGCCCCGGGGACAGGGAACCCGGGCGGCGTTTACGAGCAGTACTTC. It encodes CASAPGTGNPGGVYEQYF. The chain carries TRBV12-5 and TRBJ2-7; TRBD1 aligns across 9 bases. Germline CDR1 LGHNT, CDR2 FRNRAP. The V segment lost 7 bases and the J segment 4 bases; nucleotides outside the gene matches: 20. The CDR3 has 18 residues.